Listed here are 13 T cell receptor beta chains from one sample, sequenced in a study of blood T cell repertoires in COVID-19. Sequencing used immunoSEQ multiplex PCR; TCRdb keeps in-frame clones, though not all of them. The data hold over 200,000 clones, with 90% to 95% observed a single time. The sequencing input was peripheral blood. These receptors all stem from a man between 60 and 75 years old with COVID-19, enrolled during active disease.

The rearrangement links TRBV11-2 to TRBJ2-5; possibly TRBD1 for D (6 bases). V lost 1 base and J lost 5, with 11 bases in between. Germline loops: CDR1 SGHAT, CDR2 FQNNGV. The CDR3 runs 14 residues. CDR3 sequence: CASSLAGVLETQYF. Here the CDR3 DNA reads TGTGCCAGCAGCTTAGCAGGGGTGTTGGAGACCCAGTACTTC.

V and J are TRBV4-3 and TRBJ2-1; 10 bases fit TRBD2. The V gene end was trimmed by 2 bases and the J gene end by 2 bases; junction bases not matched to a gene: 3. CDR3 length: 16 residues. Germline V gene lookup returns CDR1 LGHNA and CDR2 YSLEER. CDR3 residues: CASSQQTSGAYNEQFF. As DNA, the CDR3 is TGCGCCAGCAGCCAACAAACTAGCGGGGCCTACAATGAGCAGTTCTTC.

V and J are TRBV28 and TRBJ2-7; a weak D match, TRBD1 (6 bases). Trimming cost V 7 bases and J 3 bases, with 13 bases left between them. CDR3 size: 13 residues. The V gene's germline CDR1 is MDHEN and CDR2 SYDVKM. As DNA, the CDR3 is TGTGCCAGCAAAAAGACAGGATACTACGAGCAGTACTTC. It translates to CASKKTGYYEQYF. Supplemented by reference TRBV28 and TRBJ2-7, the full variable domain reads DVKVTQSSRYLVKRTGEKVFLECVQDMDHENMFWYRQDPGLGLRLIYFSYDVKMKEKGDIPEGYSVSREKKERFSLILESASTNQTSMYLCASKKTGYYEQYFGPGTRLTVT.

J is TRBJ2-2 and V is TRBV14, with D tentatively TRBD2 (6 bases). The CDR3 sequence is 16 residues long. Germline assignment: CDR1 SGHDN and CDR2 FVKESK. Trimming left V 1 base short and J 5 bases short, with 14 bases between. The CDR3 region has the DNA TGTGCCAGCAGCCAAGTAGGTCCGGGGGTAACCGGGGAGCTGTTTTTT. Translating gives CASSQVGPGVTGELFF.

The rearrangement joins TRBV5-6 to TRBJ2-1; TRBD2 might be the D (5 bases). This CDR3 has 15 residues. Trimming pared 5 bases from V and 7 bases from J, leaving 19 bases between. Germline V gene lookup returns CDR1 SGHDT and CDR2 YYEEEE. The CDR3 DNA follows: TGTGCCAGCAGTAATCTAGCTCTGACGGGGAATGAGCAGTTCTTC. This gives the protein CASSNLALTGNEQFF.

The V call is TRBV25-1, the J call TRBJ1-5; TRBD1 agrees at 11 bases. Germline CDR1 MGHDK, CDR2 SYGVNS. The trim removed 5 bases at V and 7 bases at J, leaving 1 base unmatched. The CDR3 consists of 13 residues. The CDR3 bases are TGTGCCAGCAGTCGGACAGGGGGCCAGCCCCAGCATTTT. The encoded protein is CASSRTGGQPQHF.

The chain joins TRBV7-8 to TRBJ2-7; 7 nucleotides match TRBD2. V lost 1 base and J lost 3; bases outside the gene matches: 9. The CDR3 totals 16 residues. Germline CDR1 SGHVS, CDR2 FQNEAQ. CDR3 sequence (DNA): TGTGCCAGCAGCTTAGATTCTAGCGGAAGCTACTACGAGCAGTACTTC. It translates to CASSLDSSGSYYEQYF.

V is TRBV2 and J is TRBJ1-2; D is perhaps TRBD1 (5 bases). The germline CDR1 and CDR2 sequences are SNHLY and FYNNEI. The CDR3 spans 14 residues. V was shortened by 2 bases and J by 6 bases, with 13 bases between the two germline ends. The CDR3 protein is CASSERGRADGYTF. In nucleotides, the CDR3 is TGTGCCAGCAGTGAAAGGGGCAGGGCGGATGGCTACACCTTC.

This chain joins TRBV2 and TRBJ1-3; maybe TRBD1 (5 bases). The germline CDR1 and CDR2 sequences are SNHLY and FYNNEI. V dropped 6 bases and J dropped 5 bases, with 20 bases sitting between them. The CDR3 has 16 amino acids. The CDR3 DNA sequence: TGTGCCAGCAGACCGCACGGGGGGGTCAGTAGAAACACCATATATTTT. Its protein is CASRPHGGVSRNTIYF.

The chain combines TRBV6-5 with TRBJ1-2; no firm D call. V shed 7 bases and J shed 0 bases, with 9 bases lying between them. The germline gives CDR1 MNHEY, CDR2 SVGAGI. CDR3 length: 13 residues. In DNA form, the CDR3 reads TGTGCCAGCACCCTGACACCTAACTATGGCTACACCTTC. It encodes CASTLTPNYGYTF.

The rearrangement uses TRBV28 and TRBJ2-1; 10 bases match TRBD2. The ends lost 3 bases at V and 0 bases at J; junction bases unmatched: 11. The CDR3 spans 19 residues. From germline, CDR1 is MDHEN and CDR2 SYDVKM. The CDR3 coding sequence is TGTGCCAGCAGTTTCCGTCTAGCGGGAGTGTCTTACTCCTACAATGAGCAGTTCTTC. This translates into CASSFRLAGVSYSYNEQFF.

The chain is built from TRBV2 and TRBJ1-5, with TRBD1 matching 11 bases. The CDR3 sequence is 21 residues long. J gave up 0 bases and V 6 bases, and 19 bases lay outside the gene matches. From germline, CDR1 is SNHLY and CDR2 FYNNEI. This CDR3 is CASSPSRTGGVPPYSNQPQHF. The DNA for the CDR3 is TGTGCCAGCAGCCCCTCCAGGACAGGGGGCGTCCCCCCCTATAGCAATCAGCCCCAGCATTTT.

The chain joins TRBV7-2 to TRBJ2-1, with 12 nucleotides matching TRBD1. Germline assignment: CDR1 SGHTA and CDR2 FQGNSA. With 5 bases clipped from V and 8 bases from J, the junction kept 10 bases outside the gene matches. This CDR3 has 16 amino acids. CDR3 bases: TGTGCCAGCAGCGGTCCGGGACAGGGGGCAGGGGATGAGCAGTTCTTC. Residues: CASSGPGQGAGDEQFF.